Listed below are T cell receptor beta chains from one sample, sequenced in a study of post-analysis software for immune sequencing data. MiXCR, applied by TCRdb to the PCR reads, yields one record per CDR3 protein. Of approximately 360,000 distinct CDR3 sequences listed, roughly 36% are singletons. The source material was blood. The receptors come from a girl aged 10 to 17 with multiple sclerosis. The CDR3 runs from the conserved cysteine through the conserved F or W. A D gene is named only where the DNA matches it firmly. Some rows have no size entry. The others give once, few or many, or a class for an expanded clone.

d_call	clone_size	v_call	j_call	cdr3_aa	cdr3_nt
NA	NA	TRBV15	TRBJ1-1	CATSRDVQRNTEAFF	TGTGCCACCAGCAGAGATGTACAGCGGAACACTGAAGCTTTCTTT
NA	few	TRBV12-3/TRBV12-4	TRBJ2-7	CASSIQDSGQYF	TGTGCCAGCAGCATACAGGATAGCGGGCAGTACTTC
NA	NA	TRBV15	TRBJ2-5	CATSRPGAEETQYF	TGTGCCACCAGCAGGCCGGGGGCAGAAGAGACCCAGTACTTC
NA	many	TRBV7-2	TRBJ2-7	CASSLARAYEQYF	TGTGCCAGCAGCTTAGCTCGTGCCTACGAGCAGTACTTC
NA	few	TRBV7-2	TRBJ1-4	CASSFDHSGNEKLFF	TGTGCCAGCAGCTTTGACCACAGTGGCAATGAAAAACTGTTTTTT
TRBD1	few	TRBV4-1	TRBJ2-5	CASSQDGTGQETQYF	TGCGCCAGCAGCCAAGATGGGACAGGACAAGAGACCCAGTACTTC
TRBD2	NA	TRBV2	TRBJ2-1	CASSWVAGLTNEQFF	TGTGCCAGCAGCTGGGTAGCGGGCCTTACCAATGAGCAGTTCTTC
NA	few	TRBV12-3/TRBV12-4	TRBJ2-1	CASRPAGYNEQFF	TGTGCCAGTCGCCCAGCGGGTTACAATGAGCAGTTCTTC
TRBD2	NA	TRBV5-6	TRBJ2-1	CASSLDRTWRETQFF	TGTGCCAGCAGCTTGGACCGGACTTGGCGGGAGACCCAGTTCTTC
NA	few	TRBV21-1	TRBJ1-2	CATVGGRDYYGYTF	TGTGCCACCGTCGGGGGCAGGGATTACTATGGCTACACCTTC
TRBD1	few	TRBV6-2/TRBV6-3	TRBJ1-2	CASSYGTGSPMGGYTF	TGTGCCAGCAGTTACGGGACAGGCTCCCCAATGGGGGGCTACACCTTC
NA	NA	TRBV6-1	TRBJ1-4	CASSVTGWEKLFF	TGTGCCAGCAGCGTGACAGGTTGGGAAAAACTGTTTTTT
TRBD1	few	TRBV15	TRBJ2-7	CATSRGTGGSYEQYF	TGTGCCACCAGCAGAGGGACAGGGGGCTCCTACGAGCAGTACTTC
TRBD1	NA	TRBV7-9	TRBJ2-7	CASSPMDRAPYEQYF	TGTGCCAGCAGCCCTATGGACAGGGCTCCCTACGAGCAGTACTTC
NA	few	TRBV6-6	TRBJ1-4	CASNNPGRTNEKLFF	TGTGCCAGCAATAACCCGGGGCGAACTAATGAAAAACTGTTTTTT